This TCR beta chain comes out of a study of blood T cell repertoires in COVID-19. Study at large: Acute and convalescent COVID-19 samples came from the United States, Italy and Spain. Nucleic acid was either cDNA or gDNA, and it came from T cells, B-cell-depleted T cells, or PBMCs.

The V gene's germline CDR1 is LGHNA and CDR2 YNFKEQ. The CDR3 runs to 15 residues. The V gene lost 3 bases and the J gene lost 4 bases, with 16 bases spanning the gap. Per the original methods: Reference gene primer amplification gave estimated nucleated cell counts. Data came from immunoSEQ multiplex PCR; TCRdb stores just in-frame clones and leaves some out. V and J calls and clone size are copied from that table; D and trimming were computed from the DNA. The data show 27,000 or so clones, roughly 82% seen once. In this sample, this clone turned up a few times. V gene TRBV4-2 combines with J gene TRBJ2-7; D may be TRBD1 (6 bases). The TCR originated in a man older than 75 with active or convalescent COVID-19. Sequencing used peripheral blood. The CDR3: CASSQNRDVVYEQYF. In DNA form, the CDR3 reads TGTGCCAGCAGCCAGAACAGGGACGTGGTTTACGAGCAGTACTTC.